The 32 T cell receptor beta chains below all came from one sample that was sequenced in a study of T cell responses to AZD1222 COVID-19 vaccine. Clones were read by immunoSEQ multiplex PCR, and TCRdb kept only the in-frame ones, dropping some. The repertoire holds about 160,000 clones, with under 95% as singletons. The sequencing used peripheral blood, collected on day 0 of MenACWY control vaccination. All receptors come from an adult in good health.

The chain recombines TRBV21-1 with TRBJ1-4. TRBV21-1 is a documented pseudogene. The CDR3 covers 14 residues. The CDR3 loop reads CASSKGLLNEKLFF. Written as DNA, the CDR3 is TGTGCCAGCAGCAAAGGTCTCCTGAATGAAAAACTGTTTTTT.

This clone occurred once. In DNA form, the CDR3 reads TGTGCTAGTGGTTTGGTCACGACAGACATACTCACAGATACGCAGTATTTT. Its translation: CASGLVTTDILTDTQYF. This chain links TRBV12-5 with TRBJ2-3; a weak D match, TRBD1 (5 bases). CDR3 size: 17 residues. V lost 0 bases and J lost 2, with 15 bases in between. Germline V gene lookup returns CDR1 LGHNT and CDR2 FRNRAP.

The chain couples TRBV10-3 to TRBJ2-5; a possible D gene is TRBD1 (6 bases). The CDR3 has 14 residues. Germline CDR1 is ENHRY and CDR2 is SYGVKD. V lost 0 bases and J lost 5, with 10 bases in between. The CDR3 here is CAISESRGWETQYF. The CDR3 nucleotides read TGTGCCATCAGTGAGTCCAGGGGATGGGAGACCCAGTACTTC.

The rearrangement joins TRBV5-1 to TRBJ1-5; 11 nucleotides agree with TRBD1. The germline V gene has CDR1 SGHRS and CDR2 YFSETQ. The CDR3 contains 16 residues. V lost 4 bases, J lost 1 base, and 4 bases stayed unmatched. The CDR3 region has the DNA TGCGCCAGCAGCGACGGACAGGGGGCGAGCAATCAGCCCCAGCATTTT. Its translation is CASSDGQGASNQPQHF.

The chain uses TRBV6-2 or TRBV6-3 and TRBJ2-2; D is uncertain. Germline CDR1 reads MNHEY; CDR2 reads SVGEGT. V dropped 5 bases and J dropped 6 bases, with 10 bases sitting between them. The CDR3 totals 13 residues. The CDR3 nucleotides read TGTGCCAGCAGTCCCCAGATTCCCGGGGAGCTGTTTTTT. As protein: CASSPQIPGELFF.

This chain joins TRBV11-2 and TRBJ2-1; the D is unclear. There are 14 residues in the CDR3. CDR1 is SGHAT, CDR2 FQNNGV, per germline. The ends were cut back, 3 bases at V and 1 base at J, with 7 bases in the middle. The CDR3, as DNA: TGTGCCAGCAGCTTTTCCGGGTCCTACAATGAGCAGTTCTTC. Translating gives CASSFSGSYNEQFF.

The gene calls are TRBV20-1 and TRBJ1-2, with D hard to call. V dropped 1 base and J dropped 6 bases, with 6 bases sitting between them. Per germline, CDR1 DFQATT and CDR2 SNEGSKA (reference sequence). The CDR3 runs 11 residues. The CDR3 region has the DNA TGCAGTGCTAGAGGGGGAGATGGCTACACCTTC. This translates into CSARGGDGYTF.

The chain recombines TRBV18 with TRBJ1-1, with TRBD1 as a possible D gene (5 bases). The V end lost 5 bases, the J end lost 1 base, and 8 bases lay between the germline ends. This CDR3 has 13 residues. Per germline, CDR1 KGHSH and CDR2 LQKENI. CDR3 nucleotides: TGTGCCAGCTCAGGTCAGGGGAACACTGAAGCTTTCTTT. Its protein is CASSGQGNTEAFF. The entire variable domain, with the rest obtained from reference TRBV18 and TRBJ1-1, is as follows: NAGVMQNPRHLVRRRGQEARLRCSPMKGHSHVYWYRQLPEEGLKFMVYLQKENIIDESGMPKERFSAEFPKEGPSILRIQQVVRGDSAAYFCASSGQGNTEAFFGQGTRLTVV.

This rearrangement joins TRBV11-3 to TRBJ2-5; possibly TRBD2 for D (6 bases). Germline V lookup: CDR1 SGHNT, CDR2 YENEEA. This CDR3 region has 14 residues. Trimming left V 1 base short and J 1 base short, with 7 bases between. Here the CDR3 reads CASSLAGVQETQYF. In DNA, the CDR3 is TGTGCCAGCAGCTTAGCGGGAGTCCAAGAGACCCAGTACTTC.

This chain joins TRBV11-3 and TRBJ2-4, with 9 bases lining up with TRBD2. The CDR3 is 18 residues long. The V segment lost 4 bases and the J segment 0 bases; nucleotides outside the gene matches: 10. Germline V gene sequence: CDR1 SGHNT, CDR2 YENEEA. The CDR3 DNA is TGTGCCAGCAGCTCCCTGACTAGCGGCCACCTAGCCAAAAACATTCAGTACTTC. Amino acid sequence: CASSSLTSGHLAKNIQYF.

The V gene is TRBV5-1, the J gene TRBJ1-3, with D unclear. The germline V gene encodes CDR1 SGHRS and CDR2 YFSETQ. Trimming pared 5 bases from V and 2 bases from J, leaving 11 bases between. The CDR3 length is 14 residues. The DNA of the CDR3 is TGCGCCAGCAGGATATCCGGGACTGGAAACACCATATATTTT. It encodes CASRISGTGNTIYF.

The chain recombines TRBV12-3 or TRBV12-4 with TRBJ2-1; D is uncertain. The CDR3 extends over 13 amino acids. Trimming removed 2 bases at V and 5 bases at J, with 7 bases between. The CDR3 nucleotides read TGTGCCAGCAGTTTAAGCAGAAACAATGAGCAGTTCTTC. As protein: CASSLSRNNEQFF.

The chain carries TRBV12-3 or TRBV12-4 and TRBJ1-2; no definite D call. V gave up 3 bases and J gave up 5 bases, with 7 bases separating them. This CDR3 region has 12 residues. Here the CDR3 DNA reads TGTGCCAGCAGTTTGGAGGCTTATGGCTACACCTTC. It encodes CASSLEAYGYTF.

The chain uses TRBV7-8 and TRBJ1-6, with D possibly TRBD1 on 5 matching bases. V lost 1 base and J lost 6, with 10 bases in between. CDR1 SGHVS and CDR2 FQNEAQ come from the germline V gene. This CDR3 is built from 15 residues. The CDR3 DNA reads TGTGCCAGCAGCTTAGGGCAGGGCCCTAATTCACCCCTCCACTTT. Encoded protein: CASSLGQGPNSPLHF.

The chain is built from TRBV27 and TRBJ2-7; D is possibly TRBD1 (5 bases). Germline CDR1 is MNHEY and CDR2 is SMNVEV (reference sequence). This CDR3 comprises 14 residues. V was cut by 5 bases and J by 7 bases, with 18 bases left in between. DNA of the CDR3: TGTGCCAGCAGTGGGCGACACCGCCCAGGGGAGCAGTACTTC. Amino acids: CASSGRHRPGEQYF.

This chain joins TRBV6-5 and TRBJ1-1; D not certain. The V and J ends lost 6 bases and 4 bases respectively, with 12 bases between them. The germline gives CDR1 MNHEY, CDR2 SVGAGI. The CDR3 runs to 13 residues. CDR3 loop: CASRETLTTEAFF. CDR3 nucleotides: TGTGCCAGCAGGGAGACACTTACCACTGAAGCTTTCTTT.

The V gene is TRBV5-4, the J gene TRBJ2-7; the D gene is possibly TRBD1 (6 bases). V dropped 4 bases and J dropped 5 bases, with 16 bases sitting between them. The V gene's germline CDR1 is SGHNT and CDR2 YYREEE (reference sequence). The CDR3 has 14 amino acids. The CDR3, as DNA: TGTGCCAGCAGCACTGTTCAAGGGGGAGACGAGCAGTACTTC. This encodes CASSTVQGGDEQYF.

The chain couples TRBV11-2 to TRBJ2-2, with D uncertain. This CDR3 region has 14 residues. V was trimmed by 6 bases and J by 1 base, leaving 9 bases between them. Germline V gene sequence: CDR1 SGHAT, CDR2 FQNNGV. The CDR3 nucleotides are TGTGCCAGCAGTCTTGAGCGGAACACCGGGGAGCTGTTTTTT. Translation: CASSLERNTGELFF. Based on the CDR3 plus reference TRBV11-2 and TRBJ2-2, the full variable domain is EAGVAQSPRYKIIEKRQSVAFWCNPISGHATLYWYQQILGQGPKLLIQFQNNGVVDDSQLPKDRFSAERLKGVDSTLKIQPAKLEDSAVYLCASSLERNTGELFFGEGSRLTVL.

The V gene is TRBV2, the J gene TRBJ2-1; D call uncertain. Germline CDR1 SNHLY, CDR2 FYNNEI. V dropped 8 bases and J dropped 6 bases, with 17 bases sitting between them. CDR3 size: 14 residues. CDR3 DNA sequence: TGTGCCAGCCTATACTACACTCTACGCAATGAGCAGTTCTTC. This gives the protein CASLYYTLRNEQFF.

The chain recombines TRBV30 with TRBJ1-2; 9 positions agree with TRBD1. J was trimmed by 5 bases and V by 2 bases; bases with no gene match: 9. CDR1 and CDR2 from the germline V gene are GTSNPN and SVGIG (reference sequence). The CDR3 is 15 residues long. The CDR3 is CAWSIDRGASYGYTF. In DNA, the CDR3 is TGTGCCTGGAGTATCGACAGGGGGGCGAGTTATGGCTACACCTTC.

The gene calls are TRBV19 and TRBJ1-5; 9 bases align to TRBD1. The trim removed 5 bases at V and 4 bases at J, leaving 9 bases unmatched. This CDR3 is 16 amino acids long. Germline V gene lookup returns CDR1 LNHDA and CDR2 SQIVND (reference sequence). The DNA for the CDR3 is TGTGCCAGTAGTTGGGACAGGGCATCGCTTAATCAGCCCCAGCATTTT. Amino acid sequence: CASSWDRASLNQPQHF.

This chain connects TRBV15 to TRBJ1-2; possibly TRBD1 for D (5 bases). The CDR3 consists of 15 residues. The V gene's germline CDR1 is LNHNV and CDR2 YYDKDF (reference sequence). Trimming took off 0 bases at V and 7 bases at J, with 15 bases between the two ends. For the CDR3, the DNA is TGTGCCACCAGCAGAGATTATTCGGGGGAGAGTGGCTACACCTTC. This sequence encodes CATSRDYSGESGYTF.

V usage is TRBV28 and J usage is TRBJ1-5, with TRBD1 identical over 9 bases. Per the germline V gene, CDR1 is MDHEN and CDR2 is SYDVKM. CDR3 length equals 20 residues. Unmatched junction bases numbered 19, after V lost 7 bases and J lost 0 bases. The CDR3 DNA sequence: TGTGCCAGCACCCCCTCCCGAGGGACAGGGAACTTTTATAGCAATCAGCCCCAGCATTTT. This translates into CASTPSRGTGNFYSNQPQHF.

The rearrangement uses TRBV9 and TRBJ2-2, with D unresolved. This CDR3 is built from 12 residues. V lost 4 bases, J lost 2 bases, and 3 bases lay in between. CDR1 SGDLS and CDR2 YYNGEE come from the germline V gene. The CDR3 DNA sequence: TGTGCCAGCAGCCCCAACACCGGGGAGCTGTTTTTT. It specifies CASSPNTGELFF.

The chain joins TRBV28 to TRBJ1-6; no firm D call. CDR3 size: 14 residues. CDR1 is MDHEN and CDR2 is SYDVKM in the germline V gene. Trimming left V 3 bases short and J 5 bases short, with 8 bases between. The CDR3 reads CASSLAQNNSPLHF. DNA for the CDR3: TGTGCCAGCAGTTTGGCACAGAATAATTCACCCCTCCACTTT.

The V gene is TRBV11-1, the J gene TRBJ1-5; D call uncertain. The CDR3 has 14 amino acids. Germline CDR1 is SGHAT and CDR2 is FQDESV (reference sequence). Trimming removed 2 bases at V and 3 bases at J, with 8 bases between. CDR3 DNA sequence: TGTGCCAGCAGCTTAACCGCGGACAATCAGCCCCAGCATTTT. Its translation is CASSLTADNQPQHF.

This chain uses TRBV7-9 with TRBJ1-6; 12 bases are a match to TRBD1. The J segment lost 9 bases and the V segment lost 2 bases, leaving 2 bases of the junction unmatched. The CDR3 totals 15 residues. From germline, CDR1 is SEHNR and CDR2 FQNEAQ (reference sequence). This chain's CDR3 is CASSLLGQGASPLHF. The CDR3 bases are TGTGCCAGCAGCTTACTGGGACAGGGGGCTTCACCCCTCCACTTT.

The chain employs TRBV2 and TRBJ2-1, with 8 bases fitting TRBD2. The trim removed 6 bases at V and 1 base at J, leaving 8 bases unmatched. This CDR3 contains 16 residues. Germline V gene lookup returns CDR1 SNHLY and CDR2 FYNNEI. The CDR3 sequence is CASRNPGGRSYNEQFF. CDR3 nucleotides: TGTGCCAGCAGGAATCCGGGCGGGAGGTCCTACAATGAGCAGTTCTTC.

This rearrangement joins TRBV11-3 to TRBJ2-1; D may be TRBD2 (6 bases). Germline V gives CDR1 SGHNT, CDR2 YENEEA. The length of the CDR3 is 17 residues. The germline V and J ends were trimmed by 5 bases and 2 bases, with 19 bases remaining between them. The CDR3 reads CASSPPAPSETYNEQFF. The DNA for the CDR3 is TGTGCCAGCAGCCCCCCCGCACCTAGCGAGACCTACAATGAGCAGTTCTTC.

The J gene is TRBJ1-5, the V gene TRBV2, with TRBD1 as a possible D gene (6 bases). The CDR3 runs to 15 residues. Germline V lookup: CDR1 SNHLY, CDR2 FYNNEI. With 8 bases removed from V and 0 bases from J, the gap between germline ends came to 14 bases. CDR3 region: CASGGTPYSNQPQHF. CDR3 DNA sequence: TGTGCCAGCGGAGGGACACCTTATAGCAATCAGCCCCAGCATTTT.

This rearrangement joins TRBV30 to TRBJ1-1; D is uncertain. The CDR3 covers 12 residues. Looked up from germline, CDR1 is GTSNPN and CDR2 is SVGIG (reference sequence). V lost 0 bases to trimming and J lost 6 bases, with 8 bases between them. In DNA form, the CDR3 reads TGTGCCTGGAGTGTAGCCGGGGCTGAAGCTTTCTTT. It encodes CAWSVAGAEAFF. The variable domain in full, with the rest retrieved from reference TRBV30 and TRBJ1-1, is SQTIHQWPATLVQPVGSPLSLECTVEGTSNPNLYWYRQAAGRGLQLLFYSVGIGQISSEVPQNLSASRPQDRQFILSSKKLLLSDSGFYLCAWSVAGAEAFFGQGTRLTVV.

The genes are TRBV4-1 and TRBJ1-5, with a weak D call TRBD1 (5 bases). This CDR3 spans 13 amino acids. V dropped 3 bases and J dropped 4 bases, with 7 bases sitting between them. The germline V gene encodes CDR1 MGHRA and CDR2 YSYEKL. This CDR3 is CASSHGGNQPQHF. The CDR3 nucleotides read TGCGCCAGCAGCCATGGGGGGAATCAGCCCCAGCATTTT.